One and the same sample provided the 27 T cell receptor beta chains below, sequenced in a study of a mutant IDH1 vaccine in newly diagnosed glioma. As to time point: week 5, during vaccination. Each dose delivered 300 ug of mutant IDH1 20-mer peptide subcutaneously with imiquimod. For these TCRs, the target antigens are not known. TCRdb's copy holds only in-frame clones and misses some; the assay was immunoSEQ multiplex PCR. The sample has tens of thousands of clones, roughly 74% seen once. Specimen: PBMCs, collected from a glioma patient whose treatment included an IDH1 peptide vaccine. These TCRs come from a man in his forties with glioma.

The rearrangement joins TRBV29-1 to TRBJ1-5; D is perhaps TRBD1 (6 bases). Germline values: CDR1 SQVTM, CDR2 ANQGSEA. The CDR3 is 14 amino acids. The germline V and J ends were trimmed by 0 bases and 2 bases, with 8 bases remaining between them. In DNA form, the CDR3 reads TGCAGCGTTGAAGAGGGGGCTGGCAATCAGCCCCAGCATTTT. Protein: CSVEEGAGNQPQHF.

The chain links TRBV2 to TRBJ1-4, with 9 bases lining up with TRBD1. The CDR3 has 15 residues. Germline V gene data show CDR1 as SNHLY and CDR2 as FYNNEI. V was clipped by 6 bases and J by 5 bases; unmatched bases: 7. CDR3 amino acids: CASRRDRGGNEKLFF. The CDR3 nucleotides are TGTGCCAGCAGAAGAGACAGGGGGGGAAATGAAAAACTGTTTTTT.

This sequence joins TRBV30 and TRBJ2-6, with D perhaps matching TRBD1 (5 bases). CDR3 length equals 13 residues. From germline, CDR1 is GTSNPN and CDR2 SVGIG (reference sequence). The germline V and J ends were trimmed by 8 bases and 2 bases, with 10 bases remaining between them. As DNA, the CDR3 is TGTGCCGCCGACAGTACTGGGGCCAACGTCCTGACTTTC. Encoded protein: CAADSTGANVLTF.

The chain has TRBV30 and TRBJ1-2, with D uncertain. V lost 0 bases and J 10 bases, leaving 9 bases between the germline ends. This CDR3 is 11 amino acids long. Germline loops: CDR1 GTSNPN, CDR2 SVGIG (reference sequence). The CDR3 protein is CAWSVQNFYTF. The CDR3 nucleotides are TGTGCCTGGAGTGTACAAAATTTCTACACCTTC.

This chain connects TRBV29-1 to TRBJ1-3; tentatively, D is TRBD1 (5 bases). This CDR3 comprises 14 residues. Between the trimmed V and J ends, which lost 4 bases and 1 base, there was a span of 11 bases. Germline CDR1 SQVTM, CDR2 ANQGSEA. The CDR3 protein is CSVGGDLSGNTIYF. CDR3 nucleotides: TGCAGCGTTGGGGGGGACTTATCTGGAAACACCATATATTTT.

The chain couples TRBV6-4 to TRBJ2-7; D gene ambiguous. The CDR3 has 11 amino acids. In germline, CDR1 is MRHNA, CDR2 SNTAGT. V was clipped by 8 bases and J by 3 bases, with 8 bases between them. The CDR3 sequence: CASDVDYEQYF. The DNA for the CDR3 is TGTGCCAGCGATGTGGACTACGAGCAGTACTTC.

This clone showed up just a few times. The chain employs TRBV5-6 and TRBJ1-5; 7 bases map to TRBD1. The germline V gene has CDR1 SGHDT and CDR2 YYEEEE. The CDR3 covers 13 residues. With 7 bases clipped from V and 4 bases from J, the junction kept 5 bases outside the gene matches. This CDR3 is CASSGGINQPQHF. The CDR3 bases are TGTGCCAGCTCAGGGGGAATTAATCAGCCCCAGCATTTT.

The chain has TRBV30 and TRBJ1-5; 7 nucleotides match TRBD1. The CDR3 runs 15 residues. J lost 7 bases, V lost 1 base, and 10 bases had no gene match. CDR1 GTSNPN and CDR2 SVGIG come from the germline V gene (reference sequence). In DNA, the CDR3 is TGTGCCTGGAGTGCTAAGACAGGGCGGCACCAGCCCCAGCATTTT. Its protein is CAWSAKTGRHQPQHF.

This chain's CDR3 is CASSGGQGGQETQYF. The CDR3 nucleotides are TGCGCCAGCAGCGGCGGACAGGGTGGCCAAGAGACCCAGTACTTC. The chain is built from TRBV4-1 and TRBJ2-5, with 8 bases identical to TRBD1. Unmatched junction bases numbered 6, after V lost 5 bases and J lost 1 base. Germline CDR1 and CDR2: MGHRA and YSYEKL. The CDR3 extends over 15 amino acids.

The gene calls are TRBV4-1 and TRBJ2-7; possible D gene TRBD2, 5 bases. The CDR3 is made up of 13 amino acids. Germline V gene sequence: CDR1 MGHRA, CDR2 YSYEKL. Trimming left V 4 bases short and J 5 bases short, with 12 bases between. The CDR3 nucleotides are TGCGCCAGCAGCCTTGGGCGGGCTGACGAGCAGTACTTC. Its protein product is CASSLGRADEQYF.

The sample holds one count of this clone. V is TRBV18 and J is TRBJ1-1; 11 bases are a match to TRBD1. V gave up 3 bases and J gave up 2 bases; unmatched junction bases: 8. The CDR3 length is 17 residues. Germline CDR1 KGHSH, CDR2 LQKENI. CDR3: CASSPTRTGGSNTEAFF. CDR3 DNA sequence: TGTGCCAGCTCACCCACCCGGACAGGGGGCTCCAACACTGAAGCTTTCTTT.

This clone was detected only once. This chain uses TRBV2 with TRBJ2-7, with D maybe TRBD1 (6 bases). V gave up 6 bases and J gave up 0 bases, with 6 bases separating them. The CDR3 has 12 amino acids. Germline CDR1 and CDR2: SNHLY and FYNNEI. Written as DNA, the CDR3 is TGTGCCAGCAGGGACAGCTCCTACGAGCAGTACTTC. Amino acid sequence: CASRDSSYEQYF.

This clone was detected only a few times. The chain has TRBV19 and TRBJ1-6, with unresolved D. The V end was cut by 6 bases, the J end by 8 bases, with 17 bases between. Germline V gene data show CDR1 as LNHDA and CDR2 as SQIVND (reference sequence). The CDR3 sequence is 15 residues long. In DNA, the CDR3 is TGTGCCAGTAGCCGACTCGGGTTCATCGATTCACCCCTCCACTTT. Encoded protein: CASSRLGFIDSPLHF.

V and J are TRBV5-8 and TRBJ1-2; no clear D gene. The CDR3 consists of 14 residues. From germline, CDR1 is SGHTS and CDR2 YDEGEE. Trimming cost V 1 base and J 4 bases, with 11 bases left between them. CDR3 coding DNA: TGTGCCAGCAGCTTGAAAGAAGGCGCCTATGGCTACACCTTC. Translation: CASSLKEGAYGYTF.

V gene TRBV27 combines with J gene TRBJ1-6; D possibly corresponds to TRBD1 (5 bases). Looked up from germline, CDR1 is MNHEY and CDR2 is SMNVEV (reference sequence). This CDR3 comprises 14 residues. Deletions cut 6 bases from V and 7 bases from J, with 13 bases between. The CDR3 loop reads CASSPGQGNSPLHF. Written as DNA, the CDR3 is TGTGCCAGCAGCCCCGGGCAGGGCAATTCACCCCTCCACTTT.

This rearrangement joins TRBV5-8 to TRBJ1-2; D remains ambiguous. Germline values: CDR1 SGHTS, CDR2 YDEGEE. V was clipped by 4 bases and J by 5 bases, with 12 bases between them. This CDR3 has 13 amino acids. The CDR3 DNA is TGTGCCAGCAGCCAGGACGGAAAGTATGGCTACACCTTC. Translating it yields CASSQDGKYGYTF.

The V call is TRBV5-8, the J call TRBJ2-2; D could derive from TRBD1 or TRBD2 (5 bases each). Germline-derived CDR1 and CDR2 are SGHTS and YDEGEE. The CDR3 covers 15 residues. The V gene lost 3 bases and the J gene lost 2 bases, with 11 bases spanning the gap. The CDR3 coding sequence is TGTGCCAGCAGCTACGGGACCCCAAACACCGGGGAGCTGTTTTTT. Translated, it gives CASSYGTPNTGELFF.

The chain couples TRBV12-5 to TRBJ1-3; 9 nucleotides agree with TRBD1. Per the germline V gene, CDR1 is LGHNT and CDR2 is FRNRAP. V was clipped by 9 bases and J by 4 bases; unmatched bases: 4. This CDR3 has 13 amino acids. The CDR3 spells CARRTGGGNTIYF. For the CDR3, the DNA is TGTGCTAGGAGAACAGGGGGCGGAAACACCATATATTTT.

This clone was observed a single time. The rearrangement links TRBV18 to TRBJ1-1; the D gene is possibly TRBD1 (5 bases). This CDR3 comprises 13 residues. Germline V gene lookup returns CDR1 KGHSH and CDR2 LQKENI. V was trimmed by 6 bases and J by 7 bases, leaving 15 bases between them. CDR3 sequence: CASSGGDKNEAFF. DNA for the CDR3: TGTGCCAGCTCGGGGGGAGACAAAAATGAAGCTTTCTTT.

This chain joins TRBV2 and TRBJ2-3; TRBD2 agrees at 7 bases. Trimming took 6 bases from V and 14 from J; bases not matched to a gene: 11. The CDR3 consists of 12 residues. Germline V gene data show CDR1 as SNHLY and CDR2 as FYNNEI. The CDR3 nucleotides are TGTGCCAGCAGGACCTCTAGCGGTCAGGGGTATTTT. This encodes CASRTSSGQGYF.

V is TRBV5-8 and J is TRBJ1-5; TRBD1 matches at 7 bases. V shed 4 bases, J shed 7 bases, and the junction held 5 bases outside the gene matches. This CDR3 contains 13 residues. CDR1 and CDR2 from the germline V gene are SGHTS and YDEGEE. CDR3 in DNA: TGTGCCAGCAGCCATGACAGGGCACAGCCCCAGCATTTT. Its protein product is CASSHDRAQPQHF.

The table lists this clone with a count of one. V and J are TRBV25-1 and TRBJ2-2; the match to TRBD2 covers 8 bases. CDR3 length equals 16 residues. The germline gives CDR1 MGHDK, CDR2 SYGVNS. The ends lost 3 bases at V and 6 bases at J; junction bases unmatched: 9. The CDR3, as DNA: TGTGCCAGCAGTGAGGACGGGGGGGCGCGGGCCGGGGAGCTGTTTTTT. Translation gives CASSEDGGARAGELFF.

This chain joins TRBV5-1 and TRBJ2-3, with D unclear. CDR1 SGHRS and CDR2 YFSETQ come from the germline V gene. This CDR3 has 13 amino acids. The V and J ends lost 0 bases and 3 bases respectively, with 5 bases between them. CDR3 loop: CASSLDWTDTQYF. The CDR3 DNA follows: TGCGCCAGCAGCTTGGATTGGACAGATACGCAGTATTTT.

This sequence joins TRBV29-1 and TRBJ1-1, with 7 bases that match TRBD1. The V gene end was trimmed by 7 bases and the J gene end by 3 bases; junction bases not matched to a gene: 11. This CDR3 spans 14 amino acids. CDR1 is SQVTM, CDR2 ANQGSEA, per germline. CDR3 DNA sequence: TGCAGCGCTGCCCCCGGGACAGACGACACTGAAGCTTTCTTT. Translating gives CSAAPGTDDTEAFF.

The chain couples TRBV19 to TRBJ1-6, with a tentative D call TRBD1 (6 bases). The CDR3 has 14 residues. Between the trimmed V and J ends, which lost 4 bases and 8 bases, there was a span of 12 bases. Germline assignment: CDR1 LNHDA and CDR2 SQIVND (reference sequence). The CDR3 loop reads CASSTQGKDSPLHF. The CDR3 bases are TGTGCCAGTAGTACGCAGGGGAAGGATTCACCCCTCCACTTT. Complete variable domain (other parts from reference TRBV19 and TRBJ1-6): DGGITQSPKYLFRKEGQNVTLSCEQNLNHDAMYWYRQDPGQGLRLIYYSQIVNDFQKGDIAEGYSVSREKKESFPLTVTSAQKNPTAFYLCASSTQGKDSPLHFGNGTRLTVT.

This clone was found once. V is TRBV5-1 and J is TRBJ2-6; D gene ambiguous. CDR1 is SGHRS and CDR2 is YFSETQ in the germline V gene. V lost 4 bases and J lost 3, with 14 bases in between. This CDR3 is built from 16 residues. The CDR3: CASSPAEFGGANVLTF. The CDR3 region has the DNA TGCGCCAGCAGCCCCGCGGAGTTCGGTGGGGCCAACGTCCTGACTTTC.

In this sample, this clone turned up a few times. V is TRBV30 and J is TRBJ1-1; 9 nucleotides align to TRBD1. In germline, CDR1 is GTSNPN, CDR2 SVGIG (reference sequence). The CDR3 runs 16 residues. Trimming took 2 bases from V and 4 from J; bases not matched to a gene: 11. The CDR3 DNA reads TGTGCCTGGAGTCTGGGTTTAGGACAGGGGAGCACTGAAGCTTTCTTT. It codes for CAWSLGLGQGSTEAFF.